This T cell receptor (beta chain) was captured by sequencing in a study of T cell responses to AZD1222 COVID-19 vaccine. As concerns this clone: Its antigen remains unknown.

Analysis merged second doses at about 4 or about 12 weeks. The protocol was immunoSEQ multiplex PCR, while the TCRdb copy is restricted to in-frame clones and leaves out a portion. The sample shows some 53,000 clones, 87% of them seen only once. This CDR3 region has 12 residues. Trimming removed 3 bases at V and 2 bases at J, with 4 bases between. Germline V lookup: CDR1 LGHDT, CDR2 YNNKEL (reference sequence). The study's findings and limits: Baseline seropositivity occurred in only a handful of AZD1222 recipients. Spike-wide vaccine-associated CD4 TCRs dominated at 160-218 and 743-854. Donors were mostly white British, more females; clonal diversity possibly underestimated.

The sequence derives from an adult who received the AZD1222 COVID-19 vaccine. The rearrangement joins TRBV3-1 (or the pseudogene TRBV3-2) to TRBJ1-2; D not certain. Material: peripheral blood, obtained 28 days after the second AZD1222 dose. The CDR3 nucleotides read TGTGCCAGCAGCCAGGGGAACTATGGCTACACCTTC. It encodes CASSQGNYGYTF.